Following are 21 T cell receptor beta chains from one sample sequenced in a study of T cells in Graves' hyperthyroidism and ophthalmopathy. Amplification yielded TCR beta CDR3 regions, with RNA transcripts as the source. The HTBI primer set was used in a first-round RT-PCR of the TCR CDR3. TCRdb reprocessed the multiplex PCR reads via MiXCR and lists one record per CDR3 protein. The sample carries 500,000 to 600,000 distinct CDR3 sequences, 16% recorded once. Sequenced material: blood. The origin of the receptors is a woman under 30 with Graves' hyperthyroidism.

The table lists this clonotype with many counts. This chain joins TRBV20-1 and TRBJ2-7, with 7 nucleotides matching TRBD2. CDR1 and CDR2 (germline): DFQATT, SNEGSKA (reference sequence). The CDR3 totals 13 residues. The J segment lost 3 bases and the V segment lost 7 bases, leaving 9 bases of the junction unmatched. CDR3 sequence (DNA): TGCAGTGTTCTCAAGCGGGAACTCTACGAGCAGTACTTC. Its translation is CSVLKRELYEQYF.

This clonotype was counted ten times or more. The V gene is TRBV11-3, the J gene TRBJ1-1, with a possible D match to TRBD1 (5 bases). Germline CDR1 SGHNT, CDR2 YENEEA. CDR3 length equals 15 residues. V was cut by 6 bases and J by 0 bases, with 14 bases left in between. The CDR3 bases are TGTGCCAGCAGTTCGGAGGGGACGATGAACACTGAAGCTTTCTTT. This gives the protein CASSSEGTMNTEAFF.

The rearrangement uses TRBV2 and TRBJ1-3, with unresolved D. The CDR3 extends over 12 amino acids. Germline lookup yields CDR1 SNHLY and CDR2 FYNNEI. Trimming cost V 1 base and J 5 bases, with 3 bases left between them. CDR3 loop: CASSEERNTIYF. The CDR3 nucleotides are TGTGCCAGCAGTGAAGAGAGAAACACCATATATTTT.

The sample holds a few counts of this clonotype. The gene calls are TRBV28 and TRBJ1-2; no definite D call. Germline V gene sequence: CDR1 MDHEN, CDR2 SYDVKM. The CDR3 sequence is 16 residues long. Trimming took off 1 base at V and 5 bases at J, with 17 bases between the two ends. The DNA for the CDR3 is TGTGCCAGCAGTTTATTCACGGGTACTACTAGATATGGCTACACCTTC. This translates into CASSLFTGTTRYGYTF.

Ten or more counts support this clonotype. The V call is TRBV28, the J call TRBJ2-2; 11 bases line up with TRBD2. This CDR3 comprises 16 residues. Germline V gene data show CDR1 as MDHEN and CDR2 as SYDVKM. V shed 5 bases, J shed 6 bases, and the junction held 8 bases outside the gene matches. The CDR3 reads CASSTSSGRRAGELFF. The CDR3 bases are TGTGCCAGCAGTACCTCTAGCGGGAGGAGGGCCGGGGAGCTGTTTTTT. Looking up the rest from reference TRBV28 and TRBJ2-2 gives the full variable domain: DVKVTQSSRYLVKRTGEKVFLECVQDMDHENMFWYRQDPGLGLRLIYFSYDVKMKEKGDIPEGYSVSREKKERFSLILESASTNQTSMYLCASSTSSGRRAGELFFGEGSRLTVL.

This clonotype occurred many times. V gene TRBV18 combines with J gene TRBJ2-1; D perhaps matches TRBD1 (7 bases). The germline V and J ends were trimmed by 2 bases and 4 bases, with 15 bases remaining between them. CDR3 length: 16 amino acids. Germline CDR1 reads KGHSH; CDR2 reads LQKENI. CDR3 sequence: CASSPWSGGNYNEQFF. For the CDR3, the DNA is TGTGCCAGCTCACCATGGTCAGGGGGGAATTACAATGAGCAGTTCTTC.

The chain employs TRBV11-3 and TRBJ2-1, with 10 positions matching TRBD2. Trimming removed 5 bases from V and 2 bases from J; junction bases left unmatched: 6. There are 16 residues in the CDR3. Germline lookup yields CDR1 SGHNT and CDR2 YENEEA. The CDR3 here is CASSPLLAGAYNEQFF. CDR3 DNA: TGTGCCAGCAGCCCACTCCTAGCGGGGGCCTACAATGAGCAGTTCTTC.

This clonotype was seen many times. CDR3 loop: CASSLSMGLDTQYF. The CDR3 bases are TGTGCCAGCAGTCTCAGTATGGGGTTGGATACGCAGTATTTT. The gene calls are TRBV12-3 or TRBV12-4 and TRBJ2-3; D is ambiguous. CDR3 length: 14 residues. V shed 5 bases and J shed 6 bases, with 15 bases lying between them.

This clonotype has at least ten counts. This sequence joins TRBV12-3 or TRBV12-4 and TRBJ1-2, with D possibly matching TRBD1 (5 bases). CDR3 length equals 14 residues. The ends were cut back, 5 bases at V and 8 bases at J, with 18 bases in the middle. The CDR3 DNA is TGTGCCAGCAGTCCCGTTCCAGGGATAGAAGGCTACACCTTC. Its protein is CASSPVPGIEGYTF.

This clonotype was picked up a small number of times. The rearrangement links TRBV30 to TRBJ2-1, with TRBD2 matching over 8 bases. Germline lookup yields CDR1 GTSNPN and CDR2 SVGIG (reference sequence). Germline trimming cut 4 bases from V and 7 bases from J; bases unmatched to any gene: 12. This CDR3 has 15 residues. The CDR3 loop reads CAWKGGSGNVNEQFF. The CDR3 nucleotides read TGTGCCTGGAAGGGGGGTAGCGGGAACGTAAATGAGCAGTTCTTC.

This clonotype was detected many times. The chain joins TRBV24-1 to TRBJ2-1; 8 nucleotides match TRBD2. Germline lookup yields CDR1 KGHDR and CDR2 SFDVKD. This CDR3 is 15 amino acids long. V lost 4 bases, J lost 3 bases, and 4 bases stayed unmatched. In DNA form, the CDR3 reads TGTGCCACCAGTGACCAAGCGGGAGACTACAATGAGCAGTTCTTC. Residues: CATSDQAGDYNEQFF.

In this sample, this clonotype turned up many times. The chain links TRBV5-8 to TRBJ1-4; D call uncertain. The V gene's germline CDR1 is SGHTS and CDR2 YDEGEE. The CDR3 is 14 residues long. The V end was cut by 3 bases, the J end by 4 bases, with 10 bases between. This CDR3 is CASSWTDVNEKLFF. DNA of the CDR3: TGTGCCAGCAGCTGGACGGATGTTAATGAAAAACTGTTTTTT.

This clonotype was seen repeatedly, ten times or more. V gene TRBV12-3 or TRBV12-4 combines with J gene TRBJ2-3; D ambiguous. V shed 7 bases and J shed 5 bases, with 16 bases lying between them. The CDR3 spans 14 residues. The CDR3: CASNNAPPGDTQYF. DNA of the CDR3: TGTGCCAGCAATAACGCGCCTCCAGGAGATACGCAGTATTTT.

V and J are TRBV7-9 and TRBJ2-7; D is unresolved. Germline CDR1 reads SEHNR; CDR2 reads FQNEAQ (reference sequence). CDR3 length: 15 residues. The V end was cut by 0 bases, the J end by 2 bases, with 11 bases between. In nucleotides, the CDR3 is TGTGCCAGCAGCTTAGCTGGCGGAATTACCTACGAGCAGTACTTC. Translating it yields CASSLAGGITYEQYF. Full variable domain (remainder filled in from reference TRBV7-9 and TRBJ2-7): DTGVSQNPRHKITKRGQNVTFRCDPISEHNRLYWYRQTLGQGPEFLTYFQNEAQLEKSRLLSDRFSAERPKGSFSTLEIQRTEQGDSAMYLCASSLAGGITYEQYFGPGTRLTVT.

The sample holds many counts of this clonotype. The chain joins TRBV7-2 to TRBJ1-5; D is possibly TRBD1 (6 bases). CDR1 is SGHTA and CDR2 is FQGNSA in the germline V gene. Trimming removed 1 base from V and 4 bases from J, with 17 bases in between. The CDR3 is 17 residues long. CDR3 nucleotide sequence: TGTGCCAGCAGCTTAGTAGGGGGGACCCTCAGGAATCAGCCCCAGCATTTT. This sequence encodes CASSLVGGTLRNQPQHF.

This clonotype has only one observation. Being one base from a much bigger clone, this may be a read error. The chain links TRBV3-1 to TRBJ2-1, with 7 nucleotides matching TRBD2. CDR1 and CDR2 (germline): LGHDT, YNNKEL (reference sequence). The trim removed 2 bases at V and 0 bases at J, leaving 4 bases unmatched. The CDR3 has 16 amino acids. As DNA, the CDR3 is TGTGCCAGCAGCCAAAGCGGGATGGCCTCCTACAATGAGCAGTTCTTC. Translating it yields CASSQSGMASYNEQFF.

This clonotype has ten or more counts. The V call is TRBV6-1, the J call TRBJ1-2; TRBD1 aligns across 8 bases. The CDR3 spans 16 residues. CDR1 is MNHNS, CDR2 SASEGT, per germline. V dropped 1 base and J dropped 5; count of bases not matched to a gene: 9. DNA of the CDR3: TGTGCCAGCAGTGAAGTCGACAGGGGCCTCCCTTATGGCTACACCTTC. Translating gives CASSEVDRGLPYGYTF.

The V call is TRBV20-1, the J call TRBJ1-1, with D possibly TRBD1 on 6 matching bases. Trimming stripped 6 bases from V and 4 bases from J, with 12 bases between. CDR3 length: 12 residues. Germline CDR1 and CDR2: DFQATT and SNEGSKA (reference sequence). The CDR3 nucleotides are TGCAGTGCCAGACACAGGGCCACTGAAGCTTTCTTT. It specifies CSARHRATEAFF.

This sequence joins TRBV28 and TRBJ1-5; no reliable D call. From germline, CDR1 is MDHEN and CDR2 SYDVKM. The ends were cut back, 5 bases at V and 7 bases at J, with 9 bases in the middle. CDR3 length equals 12 residues. The DNA for the CDR3 is TGTGCCAGCAGTAAAACCCGGCAGCCCCAGCATTTT. Its protein is CASSKTRQPQHF.

V and J are TRBV5-1 and TRBJ2-4; 10 bases agree with TRBD1. CDR3 size: 14 residues. V shed 0 bases, J shed 6 bases, and the junction held 0 bases outside the gene matches. Per germline, CDR1 SGHRS and CDR2 YFSETQ. The CDR3: CASSLGDRGNIQYF. CDR3 nucleotides: TGCGCCAGCAGCTTGGGGGACAGGGGAAACATTCAGTACTTC.

This clonotype was detected many times. The rearrangement uses TRBV7-6 and TRBJ2-2, with D unclear. Germline CDR1 is SGHVS and CDR2 is FNYEAQ. V was cut by 5 bases and J by 1 base, with 14 bases left in between. The CDR3 consists of 16 residues. DNA for the CDR3: TGTGCCAGCAGCCTCCTCACATCGGAGAACACCGGGGAGCTGTTTTTT. Translation gives CASSLLTSENTGELFF.